The source of this T cell receptor (beta chain) is a study of human T cells and chemical hapten exposure. This clonotype was observed at least ten times. Its specificity is not known. Germline CDR1 SGHAT, CDR2 FQDESV (reference sequence). This CDR3 contains 17 residues. V was clipped by 4 bases and J by 3 bases; unmatched bases: 11. General study results and limits: With regard to DPC sensitization, TCRs above 1 in 1000 frequency did not change. The immune response of these alopecia patients might not match healthy individuals'.

MiXCR was run by TCRdb on the RACE reads, yielding one entry per CDR3 protein. The sample consists of some 99,000 distinct CDR3 sequences, roughly a tenth of them appearing once. The time point is: patch test 2, 6 weeks after DPC sensitization. Treatment noted: therapeutic diphenylcyclopropenone sensitization with weekly scalp DPC. Sequenced material: whole blood, taken in connection with sensitization to the hapten diphenylcyclopropenone (DPC). This receptor was obtained from a woman in her thirties or forties with alopecia areata. Some clones in this sample may be carry-over from other donors' samples. V usage is TRBV11-1 and J usage is TRBJ2-1; 8 bases match TRBD1. The CDR3 nucleotides are TGTGCCAGCAGCTCCGACGGGACAGGAGCCCACTACAATGAGCAGTTCTTC. It specifies CASSSDGTGAHYNEQFF.